Given below is one TCR beta chain in context. Its specificity is not known. These data originate in a study of a mutant IDH1 vaccine in newly diagnosed glioma. Study details: The study gave patients eight vaccinations in weeks 1, 3, 5, 7, 11, 15, 19, 23.

Time point in this sample: week 23, last vaccination. All doses held 300 ug of mutant IDH1 20-mer peptide, with topical imiquimod. General study results and limits: There seemed to be no relation between pseudoprogression and changes in top peripheral T cell clonotypes.

TCRdb keeps only in-frame clones here, not all; method: immunoSEQ multiplex PCR. The sample lists tens of thousands of clones, 81% occurring once. This CDR3 contains 16 residues. Germline CDR1 ENHRY, CDR2 SYGVKD. V lost 4 bases and J lost 0, with 14 bases in between. The rearrangement links TRBV10-3 to TRBJ2-3, with D perhaps TRBD1 or TRBD2 (7 bases each). The clonotype originates from a woman between 40 and 50 years old with glioma. Some clones in this sample may be carry-over from other donors' samples. The specimen comprised PBMCs, sampled from a glioma patient whose treatment included an IDH1 peptide vaccine. The CDR3 loop reads CAISAVQGGSTDTQYF. The CDR3 nucleotides read TGTGCCATCAGTGCGGTTCAGGGGGGGAGCACAGATACGCAGTATTTT.